What follows are 20 T cell receptor beta chains derived from one specimen sequenced in a study of T cells in Graves' hyperthyroidism and ophthalmopathy. Amplification targeted TCR beta CDR3 regions from RNA transcripts. A set of HTBI primers served as the primers for a first-round RT-PCR of the TCR CDR3. TCRdb fed the multiplex PCR reads into MiXCR, producing one record per CDR3 protein. The data show about 400,000 distinct CDR3 sequences, under 15% seen once. The sample was blood. The receptors were gathered from a woman aged 25 to 39 with Graves' hyperthyroidism.

This clonotype was seen many times. V usage is TRBV20-1 and J usage is TRBJ2-7, with D maybe TRBD2 (5 bases). Germline V gene lookup returns CDR1 DFQATT and CDR2 SNEGSKA (reference sequence). The CDR3 runs 15 residues. CDR3 loop: CSAGPPVGVSYEQYF. The CDR3, as DNA: TGCAGCGCGGGCCCTCCTGTAGGCGTCTCCTACGAGCAGTACTTC.

This clonotype was observed many times. V and J are TRBV2 and TRBJ1-1; 8 nucleotides agree with TRBD1. Unmatched junction bases numbered 7, after V lost 10 bases and J lost 0 bases. Germline loops: CDR1 SNHLY, CDR2 FYNNEI. This CDR3 is 14 amino acids long. The CDR3 coding sequence is TGTGCCACCAGGGGGGACAGGATGAACACTGAAGCTTTCTTT. It encodes CATRGDRMNTEAFF.

DNA for the CDR3: TGTGCCAGCAGCGCACAGACGGGCATAGATCGGGGCTACACCTTC. Its translation is CASSAQTGIDRGYTF. V usage is TRBV9 and J usage is TRBJ1-2; D is unclear. V was cut by 3 bases and J by 8 bases, with 20 bases left in between. This CDR3 comprises 15 residues. Germline V gene data show CDR1 as SGDLS and CDR2 as YYNGEE.

This clonotype was counted between two and nine times. This chain connects TRBV28 to TRBJ2-4; the match to TRBD2 covers 10 bases. Trimming took 4 bases from V and 9 from J; bases not matched to a gene: 9. CDR1 is MDHEN and CDR2 is SYDVKM in the germline V gene. The CDR3 extends over 15 amino acids. CDR3 nucleotide sequence: TGTGCCAGCAGTTCGGCTTCTAGCGGGGGTTCCATTCAGTACTTC. Amino acids: CASSSASSGGSIQYF.

This clonotype was seen at least ten times. The J gene is TRBJ2-3, the V gene TRBV12-3 or TRBV12-4; no firm D call. Trimming cost V 6 bases and J 8 bases, with 9 bases left between them. The CDR3 covers 11 residues. This CDR3 is CASRTEITQYF. CDR3 bases: TGTGCCAGCAGAACAGAGATTACGCAGTATTTT.

There are many counts of this clonotype. The V gene is TRBV20-1, the J gene TRBJ2-3; TRBD2 matches at 10 bases. With 5 bases clipped from V and 3 bases from J, the junction kept 8 bases outside the gene matches. In germline, CDR1 is DFQATT, CDR2 SNEGSKA (reference sequence). The CDR3 consists of 15 residues. CDR3 sequence: CSAPLAGVGTDTQYF. CDR3 sequence (DNA): TGCAGTGCTCCTCTAGCGGGAGTGGGGACAGATACGCAGTATTTT.

Ten or more counts support this clonotype. This chain links TRBV11-2 with TRBJ2-1; TRBD1 is a possible D gene (6 bases). The CDR3 is 18 residues long. V lost 0 bases, J lost 5 bases, and 20 bases lay in between. Germline V CDR1 and CDR2: SGHAT, FQNNGV. The CDR3 nucleotides are TGTGCCAGCAGCTTAGATCAACAATATCTGGACAGTCACAATGAGCAGTTCTTC. Amino acids: CASSLDQQYLDSHNEQFF.

This chain joins TRBV6-1 and TRBJ2-6, with D perhaps given as TRBD1 or TRBD2 (5 bases each). Per the germline V gene, CDR1 is MNHNS and CDR2 is SASEGT. V lost 11 bases to trimming and J lost 0 bases, with 20 bases between them. The CDR3 contains 17 residues. The CDR3, as DNA: TGTGCCGGCATCCCTCGGGGCCCAAGCTCTGGGGCCAACGTCCTGACTTTC. Its translation: CAGIPRGPSSGANVLTF.

J is TRBJ1-2 and V is TRBV4-1, with TRBD1 as a possible D gene (6 bases). V was clipped by 1 base and J by 3 bases, with 12 bases between them. Germline CDR1 and CDR2: MGHRA and YSYEKL. The CDR3 spans 15 residues. CDR3 region: CASSQVRGWYYGYTF. The CDR3 bases are TGCGCCAGCAGCCAAGTCAGGGGTTGGTACTATGGCTACACCTTC.

Details on this clonotype: This may be a read error, as it is one base from a much larger clone. This chain joins TRBV6-1 and TRBJ2-5; the D gene is possibly TRBD2 (6 bases). The J call may be faulty, since TRBJ2-7 better matches the DNA end. Germline assignment: CDR1 MNHNS and CDR2 SASEGT. This CDR3 is 14 amino acids long. The CDR3 sequence: CASAYGTDQGEQYF. The CDR3, as DNA: TGTGCCAGCGCATACGGGACTGACCAAGGCGAGCAGTACTTC.

This clonotype was found a few times. This sequence joins TRBV20-1 and TRBJ2-7, with a possible D match to TRBD2 (5 bases). This CDR3 comprises 15 residues. Trimming took off 0 bases at V and 5 bases at J, with 17 bases between the two ends. CDR1 is DFQATT and CDR2 is SNEGSKA in the germline V gene (reference sequence). DNA for the CDR3: TGCAGTGCTAGAGATCGTTCGTCTAGCATTCACGAGCAGTACTTC. Encoded protein: CSARDRSSSIHEQYF.

This clonotype was counted only a few times. The chain carries TRBV4-1 and TRBJ2-1; TRBD2 matches 9 bases. This CDR3 has 15 amino acids. Germline V gene sequence: CDR1 MGHRA, CDR2 YSYEKL. Trimming cost V 3 bases and J 7 bases; bases outside gene matches: 7. Here the CDR3 DNA reads TGCGCCAGCAGCCACTCTAGCGGGATGTTGAATGAGCAGTTCTTC. Translation gives CASSHSSGMLNEQFF.

This clonotype has at least ten counts. The rearrangement uses TRBV6-1 and TRBJ1-2; D is unclear. V shed 2 bases and J shed 8 bases, with 15 bases lying between them. Looked up from germline, CDR1 is MNHNS and CDR2 is SASEGT. There are 14 residues in the CDR3. DNA of the CDR3: TGTGCCAGCAGTGAATCCGGCAATGTACGAGGCTACACCTTC. It encodes CASSESGNVRGYTF.

This clonotype has a count of ten or more. The chain uses TRBV9 and TRBJ1-1, with D unresolved. Trimming shortened V by 4 bases and J by 1 base, and 14 bases separated the two germline ends. Germline CDR1 reads SGDLS; CDR2 reads YYNGEE. The CDR3 length is 15 residues. CDR3 in DNA: TGTGCCAGCAGCTCGACCATATGGGGGAACACTGAAGCTTTCTTT. This translates into CASSSTIWGNTEAFF.

This clonotype was seen repeatedly, ten times or more. The chain uses TRBV20-1 and TRBJ1-5, with 10 nucleotides matching TRBD1. Germline assignment: CDR1 DFQATT and CDR2 SNEGSKA (reference sequence). This CDR3 region has 15 residues. V dropped 0 bases and J dropped 7; count of bases not matched to a gene: 6. Here the CDR3 reads CSARDSGQGVQPQHF. The CDR3 coding sequence is TGCAGTGCTAGAGACAGTGGACAGGGGGTACAGCCCCAGCATTTT.

The table lists this clonotype with a few counts. This chain uses TRBV15 with TRBJ2-1; TRBD1 is a possible D gene (5 bases). Germline CDR1 LNHNV, CDR2 YYDKDF (reference sequence). The CDR3 sequence is 15 residues long. V dropped 3 bases and J dropped 15 bases, with 24 bases sitting between them. The CDR3 sequence: CATSSVLDSVSTRFF. CDR3 in DNA: TGTGCCACCAGCAGTGTGTTAGACAGCGTCTCAACGCGGTTCTTC. Combining the CDR3 with reference TRBV15 and TRBJ2-1 gives the whole variable domain DAMVIQNPRYQVTQFGKPVTLSCSQTLNHNVMYWYQQKSSQAPKLLFHYYDKDFNNEADTPDNFQSRRPNTSFCFLDIRSPGLGDTAMYLCATSSVLDSVSTRFFGPGTRLTVL.

V usage is TRBV5-1 and J usage is TRBJ2-1, with TRBD2 matching 7 bases. The CDR3 has 15 amino acids. Germline assignment: CDR1 SGHRS and CDR2 YFSETQ. V lost 1 base and J lost 7; bases outside the gene matches: 8. CDR3 DNA sequence: TGCGCCAGCAGCTTGTTGGGAGGGCGGGCTAATGAGCAGTTCTTC. It specifies CASSLLGGRANEQFF.

There are a few counts of this clonotype. The V call is TRBV5-1, the J call TRBJ1-2, with no clear D. The CDR3 loop spans 13 amino acids. With 8 bases removed from V and 5 bases from J, the gap between germline ends came to 16 bases. Per germline, CDR1 SGHRS and CDR2 YFSETQ. The chain's CDR3 is CASSAEDGYGYTF. The CDR3 nucleotides are TGCGCCAGTTCGGCCGAAGATGGGTATGGCTACACCTTC.

The chain recombines TRBV20-1 with TRBJ2-7, with a weak D call TRBD1 (5 bases). Trimming took off 3 bases at V and 2 bases at J, with 11 bases between the two ends. Germline V lookup: CDR1 DFQATT, CDR2 SNEGSKA (reference sequence). This CDR3 region has 13 residues. Here the CDR3 reads CSASMTVPYEQYF. In DNA, the CDR3 is TGCAGTGCTAGTATGACAGTTCCCTACGAGCAGTACTTC.

This clonotype occurred many times. The chain combines TRBV18 with TRBJ1-6; D might be TRBD1 (5 bases). Germline CDR1 is KGHSH and CDR2 is LQKENI. This CDR3 has 13 amino acids. Trimming pared 7 bases from V and 10 bases from J, leaving 14 bases between. The DNA for the CDR3 is TGTGCCAGCTGGGGGACTAGAAGCTCACCCCTCCACTTT. This codes for CASWGTRSSPLHF.